These 20 T cell receptor beta chains came from one sample sequenced in a study of OX40 agonist ivuxolimab in advanced cancers. Some clones are missing from TCRdb's copy, which holds only in-frame ones; the method was immunoSEQ multiplex PCR. The sample includes about 96,000 clones, approximately 84% of them seen just once. The sequencing used CD4+ or CD8+ T cells sorted from blood, collected in a trial of the OX40 agonist ivuxolimab. The source of these receptors is an adult with an advanced solid tumor such as melanoma, head and neck, liver or kidney cancer.

This clone was seen more than once but under ten times. The V and J genes are TRBV7-9 and TRBJ1-5, with TRBD1 matching 8 bases. The CDR3 length is 14 residues. V shed 5 bases and J 4 bases; nucleotides not matched to a gene: 4. CDR1 and CDR2 from the germline V gene are SEHNR and FQNEAQ (reference sequence). The chain's CDR3 is CASSLGQENQPQHF. The CDR3 nucleotides are TGTGCCAGCAGCCTGGGACAGGAAAATCAGCCCCAGCATTTT.

V gene TRBV9 combines with J gene TRBJ2-2; D is unresolved. Germline V gives CDR1 SGDLS, CDR2 YYNGEE. This CDR3 region has 14 residues. V lost 0 bases, J lost 1 base, and 4 bases lay in between. In nucleotides, the CDR3 is TGTGCCAGCAGCGTAGGGTGGAACACCGGGGAGCTGTTTTTT. Residues: CASSVGWNTGELFF.

The chain links TRBV5-1 to TRBJ1-4, with D unresolved. Germline loops: CDR1 SGHRS, CDR2 YFSETQ. The CDR3 contains 14 residues. Trimming shortened V by 4 bases and J by 5 bases, and 12 bases separated the two germline ends. Written as DNA, the CDR3 is TGCGCCAGCAGCCACCTGACGGGAAATGAAAAACTGTTTTTT. Translated, it gives CASSHLTGNEKLFF.

The genes are TRBV5-1 and TRBJ2-7, with 9 positions matching TRBD1. V shed 2 bases and J 7 bases; nucleotides not matched to a gene: 7. From germline, CDR1 is SGHRS and CDR2 YFSETQ. CDR3 size: 14 residues. In DNA form, the CDR3 reads TGCGCCAGCAGCTTACTGGACAGGGGCCAGGAGCAGTACTTC. Its protein product is CASSLLDRGQEQYF. The full variable domain, rest sourced from reference TRBV5-1 and TRBJ2-7, is KAGVTQTPRYLIKTRGQQVTLSCSPISGHRSVSWYQQTPGQGLQFLFEYFSETQRNKGNFPGRFSGRQFSNSRSEMNVSTLELGDSALYLCASSLLDRGQEQYFGPGTRLTVT.

This sequence joins TRBV29-1 and TRBJ1-2; no clear D gene. Trimming stripped 7 bases from V and 4 bases from J, with 16 bases between. Germline CDR1 is SQVTM and CDR2 is ANQGSEA. The CDR3 has 13 amino acids. The CDR3 reads CSGTDDLGYGYTF. CDR3 nucleotide sequence: TGCAGCGGAACGGACGATCTGGGCTATGGCTACACCTTC.

This clone was seen only once. The rearrangement links TRBV6-1 to TRBJ2-7; a possible D gene is TRBD2 (5 bases). Trimming shortened V by 5 bases and J by 0 bases, and 8 bases separated the two germline ends. This CDR3 comprises 13 residues. Germline loops: CDR1 MNHNS, CDR2 SASEGT. This CDR3 reads CASSPGNSYEQYF. The CDR3 DNA reads TGTGCCAGCAGTCCCGGGAACTCCTACGAGCAGTACTTC.

The rearrangement links TRBV4-2 to TRBJ2-1; 13 nucleotides line up with TRBD2. The CDR3 spans 16 residues. V gave up 3 bases and J gave up 4 bases; unmatched junction bases: 3. Looked up from germline, CDR1 is LGHNA and CDR2 is YNFKEQ. CDR3 region: CASSHRGLAGYNEQFF. DNA for the CDR3: TGTGCCAGCAGCCACAGGGGACTAGCGGGATACAATGAGCAGTTCTTC.

V is TRBV15 and J is TRBJ1-3; D not certain. V was pared by 5 bases and J by 2 bases, with 13 bases between. The CDR3 consists of 15 residues. The germline V gene has CDR1 LNHNV and CDR2 YYDKDF (reference sequence). The CDR3 DNA is TGTGCCACCAGCGCGCGGGTGGGTACTGGAAACACCATATATTTT. Protein sequence: CATSARVGTGNTIYF.

CDR3 loop: CASSPGGPRAYGYTF. Here the CDR3 DNA reads TGTGCCAGTTCGCCGGGGGGGCCACGAGCGTATGGCTACACCTTC. The rearrangement uses TRBV25-1 and TRBJ1-2, with D possibly TRBD1 on 6 matching bases. The V gene lost 9 bases and the J gene lost 5 bases, with 22 bases spanning the gap. The CDR3 is 15 residues long. The germline V gene encodes CDR1 MGHDK and CDR2 SYGVNS.

The chain couples TRBV4-3 to TRBJ2-1; D is possibly TRBD1 (6 bases). Trimming took 2 bases from V and 8 from J, leaving 13 bases between them. The CDR3 consists of 14 residues. CDR1 LGHNA and CDR2 YSLEER come from the germline V gene. The CDR3 sequence is CASSQILRQDEQFF. The CDR3 region has the DNA TGCGCCAGCAGCCAAATCCTAAGACAGGATGAGCAGTTCTTC.

This chain uses TRBV30 with TRBJ1-2; 8 bases agree with TRBD1. V dropped 2 bases and J dropped 3; count of bases not matched to a gene: 5. Looked up from germline, CDR1 is GTSNPN and CDR2 is SVGIG (reference sequence). CDR3 length: 14 residues. CDR3 amino acids: CAWSSDREYYGYTF. The DNA for the CDR3 is TGTGCCTGGAGTTCGGACAGGGAATACTATGGCTACACCTTC.

The chain employs TRBV29-1 and TRBJ2-1; 7 nucleotides align to TRBD2. Germline CDR1 reads SQVTM; CDR2 reads ANQGSEA. V dropped 3 bases and J dropped 7; count of bases not matched to a gene: 3. CDR3 length: 12 residues. The CDR3 reads CSVEQGGNEQFF. The CDR3 DNA reads as TGCAGCGTTGAGCAGGGAGGGAATGAGCAGTTCTTC.

This chain uses TRBV9 with TRBJ2-1, with 8 positions matching TRBD1. Looked up from germline, CDR1 is SGDLS and CDR2 is YYNGEE. This CDR3 contains 15 residues. Trimming removed 2 bases from V and 7 bases from J; junction bases left unmatched: 8. The CDR3 DNA sequence: TGTGCCAGCAGCGTCCTGGACAGGGTAGGGAATGAGCAGTTCTTC. The encoded protein is CASSVLDRVGNEQFF.

The chain is built from TRBV5-1 and TRBJ2-7; D perhaps matches TRBD1 (6 bases). Germline V gene data show CDR1 as SGHRS and CDR2 as YFSETQ. V lost 3 bases, J lost 3 bases, and 10 bases lay in between. This CDR3 is built from 13 residues. The CDR3 DNA reads as TGCGCCAGCAGCTGGCAGGGGAACTACGAGCAGTACTTC. It codes for CASSWQGNYEQYF.

The chain is built from TRBV19 and TRBJ2-6, with D possibly being TRBD1 (6 bases). Trimming removed 5 bases from V and 4 bases from J, with 18 bases in between. The CDR3 contains 17 residues. CDR1 and CDR2 from the germline V gene are LNHDA and SQIVND (reference sequence). DNA of the CDR3: TGTGCCAGTAGTCCACCGTCAGGGGTAGGCGGGGCCAACGTCCTGACTTTC. Protein: CASSPPSGVGGANVLTF.

This clone came up once. The rearrangement links TRBV5-1 to TRBJ2-3, with D perhaps matching TRBD2 (6 bases). V was shortened by 0 bases and J by 4 bases, with 21 bases between the two germline ends. Germline V gene sequence: CDR1 SGHRS, CDR2 YFSETQ. The CDR3 has 18 amino acids. The CDR3 region is CASSLAIARSSGADTQYF. CDR3 sequence (DNA): TGCGCCAGCAGCTTGGCAATCGCCCGGAGTAGCGGAGCAGATACGCAGTATTTT.

The chain combines TRBV7-2 with TRBJ1-1; weak D call: TRBD1 (5 bases). Trimming left V 3 bases short and J 2 bases short, with 7 bases between. The germline V gene has CDR1 SGHTA and CDR2 FQGNSA. This CDR3 spans 13 amino acids. The CDR3 DNA is TGTGCCAGCAGCTTTGACAGCAACACTGAAGCTTTCTTT. This codes for CASSFDSNTEAFF.

The V and J genes are TRBV10-1 and TRBJ2-6; TRBD1 matches 9 bases. CDR3 length equals 18 residues. Trimming at V came to 6 bases and at J to 1 base, leaving 10 bases not matched to a gene. Germline lookup yields CDR1 WNHNN and CDR2 SYGVQD (reference sequence). The CDR3, as DNA: TGCGCCAGCAGCCCCTCAAGGGGACAGGGTTCTGGGGCCAACGTCCTGACTTTC. This encodes CASSPSRGQGSGANVLTF.

In the case of this clone: This sample includes further DNA sequences coding for the same CDR3. The V gene is TRBV15, the J gene TRBJ2-3, with 11 bases that match TRBD2. This CDR3 spans 15 amino acids. Looked up from germline, CDR1 is LNHNV and CDR2 is YYDKDF (reference sequence). V shed 0 bases and J 4 bases; nucleotides not matched to a gene: 0. The CDR3 sequence: CATSRDSGGADTQYF. The DNA of the CDR3 is TGTGCCACCAGCAGAGATAGCGGGGGGGCAGATACGCAGTATTTT.

In the case of this clone: A read error may account for a junction end that differs from germline. Within the sample, other DNA sequences also encode this same CDR3. The chain links TRBV7-2 to TRBJ2-2; D is ambiguous. Germline V gene sequence: CDR1 SGHTA, CDR2 FQGNSA. The CDR3 runs to 13 residues. CDR3 in DNA: TGCGCCAGCAGCTTAATGGGAACGGGGGAGCTGTTTTTT. Its protein product is CASSLMGTGELFF.